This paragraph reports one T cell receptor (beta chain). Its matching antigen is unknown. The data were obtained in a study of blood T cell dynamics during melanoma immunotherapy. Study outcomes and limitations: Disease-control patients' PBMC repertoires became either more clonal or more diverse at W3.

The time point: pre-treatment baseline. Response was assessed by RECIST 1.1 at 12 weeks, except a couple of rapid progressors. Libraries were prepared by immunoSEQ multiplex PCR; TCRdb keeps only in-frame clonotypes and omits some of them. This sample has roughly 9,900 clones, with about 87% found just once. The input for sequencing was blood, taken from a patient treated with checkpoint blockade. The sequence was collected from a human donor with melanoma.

The CDR3 DNA sequence: TGTGCCAGTAGTATAGACAGGGGCACTGAAGCTTTCTTT. Translation: CASSIDRGTEAFF. The rearrangement uses TRBV19 and TRBJ1-1; a weak D match, TRBD1 (6 bases). Looked up from germline, CDR1 is LNHDA and CDR2 is SQIVND (reference sequence). Trimming left V 0 bases short and J 4 bases short, with 6 bases between. This CDR3 has 13 amino acids.